These 24 T cell receptor beta chains came from one sample sequenced in a study of T-cell memory formation after mild COVID-19 (dated by TCRdb to the early 2020s). Receptor libraries were prepared by 5' RACE. Data came from an Illumina NovaSeq 6000. Using fastp at Q25 and MiXCR, TCRdb reprocessed the public reads and kept productive beta chains. Rows with one shared CDR3 protein collapse into an entry with the most common genes and DNA. The sample records roughly 600,000 distinct CDR3 sequences, about a sixth of which are singletons. Jointly, the top ten make up 12% of the sample. The sequencing sample was made of PBMCs or a T cell subset sorted from them (not recorded which). These receptors were collected from an adult woman who had mild COVID-19 (a few samples of this study predate the infection). The sample titles of this study are shuffled in the database, so cell type and time point are left out; the donor was told from shared clones.

This clonotype has a handful of counts. CDR3 sequence reads: CASSSTGNPNTGELFF. The CDR3 DNA reads TGCGCCAGCAGCTCTACAGGGAATCCGAACACCGGGGAGCTGTTTTTT. This chain links TRBV5-1 with TRBJ2-2, with D tentatively TRBD1 (6 bases). The CDR3 totals 16 residues. In germline, CDR1 is SGHRS, CDR2 YFSETQ. Trimming cost V 3 bases and J 0 bases, with 12 bases left between them.

This chain uses TRBV3-1 with TRBJ2-5; maybe TRBD2 (5 bases). Trimming cost V 0 bases and J 4 bases, with 12 bases left between them. The germline CDR1 and CDR2 sequences are LGHDT and YNNKEL (reference sequence). CDR3 length: 15 residues. For the CDR3, the DNA is TGTGCCAGCAGCCAAGATATTGGGGAGTCAGAGACCCAGTACTTC. Translating it yields CASSQDIGESETQYF.

The sample holds a few counts of this clonotype. This chain uses TRBV7-9 with TRBJ2-7, with TRBD2 matching over 11 bases. Germline V gives CDR1 SEHNR, CDR2 FQNEAQ (reference sequence). The CDR3 spans 17 residues. V was clipped by 5 bases and J by 0 bases; unmatched bases: 9. CDR3 sequence (DNA): TGTGCCAGCAGCCCGAAGGGAACTAGCGGGGGCTCCTACGAGCAGTACTTC. It encodes CASSPKGTSGGSYEQYF.

This clonotype showed up just a few times. This chain links TRBV2 with TRBJ2-1; 12 bases are shared with TRBD1. CDR3 length equals 14 residues. After removal of 7 bases from V and 6 bases from J, the junction contained 4 bases not matched to a gene. From germline, CDR1 is SNHLY and CDR2 FYNNEI. CDR3 region: CASIGTGGSNEQFF. Written as DNA, the CDR3 is TGTGCCAGCATCGGGACAGGGGGCTCCAATGAGCAGTTCTTC.

The table lists this clonotype with a few counts. The chain joins TRBV5-1 to TRBJ2-3, with TRBD2 matching over 8 bases. CDR1 and CDR2 (germline): SGHRS, YFSETQ. The junction had 8 bases not matched to a gene; V was cut back by 3 bases and J by 2 bases. There are 16 residues in the CDR3. The CDR3: CASSWVAGGSTDTQYF. As DNA, the CDR3 is TGCGCCAGCAGCTGGGTGGCGGGGGGTTCCACAGATACGCAGTATTTT.

The V and J genes are TRBV5-1 and TRBJ2-3; possibly TRBD2 for D (5 bases). The CDR3 covers 15 residues. Germline V CDR1 and CDR2: SGHRS, YFSETQ. Trimming shortened V by 0 bases and J by 1 base, and 9 bases separated the two germline ends. Here the CDR3 reads CASSLAGVGTDTQYF. The DNA for the CDR3 is TGCGCCAGCAGCTTGGCCGGGGTAGGCACAGATACGCAGTATTTT. Together with reference TRBV5-1 and TRBJ2-3, the CDR3 gives the full variable domain: KAGVTQTPRYLIKTRGQQVTLSCSPISGHRSVSWYQQTPGQGLQFLFEYFSETQRNKGNFPGRFSGRQFSNSRSEMNVSTLELGDSALYLCASSLAGVGTDTQYFGPGTRLTVL.

This chain connects TRBV12-3 or TRBV12-4 to TRBJ2-7; 9 bases agree with TRBD1. V gave up 6 bases and J gave up 4 bases; unmatched junction bases: 19. This CDR3 comprises 18 residues. The CDR3 sequence: CASSPTQPGGQGIYEQYF. The DNA for the CDR3 is TGTGCCAGCAGCCCTACCCAGCCAGGCGGACAGGGGATTTACGAGCAGTACTTC.

The rearrangement links TRBV10-3 to TRBJ2-5; no reliable D call. Trimming removed 3 bases from V and 2 bases from J, with 10 bases in between. The CDR3 has 14 residues. CDR1 is ENHRY, CDR2 SYGVKD, per germline. The CDR3 region has the DNA TGTGCCATCAGTGAAGGTGGGTTACAAGAGACCCAGTACTTC. Translating it yields CAISEGGLQETQYF.

The chain recombines TRBV18 with TRBJ2-7; weak D call: TRBD2 (7 bases). This CDR3 has 19 amino acids. V lost 1 base to trimming and J lost 4 bases, with 26 bases between them. The germline gives CDR1 KGHSH, CDR2 LQKENI. The DNA of the CDR3 is TGTGCCAGCTCACCACGGGCGACTGGGGGCGGGGGATTCCAGTACGAGCAGTACTTC. It is translated as CASSPRATGGGGFQYEQYF.

This clonotype was counted between two and nine times. The chain recombines TRBV6-1 with TRBJ1-1; D is unresolved. The CDR3 is 14 amino acids. From germline, CDR1 is MNHNS and CDR2 SASEGT. Trimming shortened V by 4 bases and J by 1 base, and 10 bases separated the two germline ends. In DNA, the CDR3 is TGTGCCAGCAGTGTAGGGCAGCCGAACACTGAAGCTTTCTTT. Translation: CASSVGQPNTEAFF.

This clonotype was seen a few times. The chain's CDR3 is CASSDGTGNEQYF. The CDR3 nucleotides read TGTGCCAGCAGTGATGGGACAGGGAACGAGCAGTACTTC. V and J are TRBV2 and TRBJ2-7; TRBD1 aligns across 9 bases. Germline loops: CDR1 SNHLY, CDR2 FYNNEI. CDR3 size: 13 residues. The ends lost 3 bases at V and 5 bases at J; junction bases unmatched: 2.

This clonotype turned up a few times. The gene calls are TRBV12-3 or TRBV12-4 and TRBJ2-3, with 11 bases that match TRBD2. The CDR3 is 15 residues long. Germline trimming cut 4 bases from V and 5 bases from J; bases unmatched to any gene: 5. CDR3 sequence reads: CASSSQLAGEDTQYF. DNA of the CDR3: TGTGCCAGCAGTTCCCAACTAGCGGGGGAAGATACGCAGTATTTT.

This clonotype showed up just a few times. The chain combines TRBV30 with TRBJ2-2, with TRBD2 matching 7 bases. The CDR3 totals 14 residues. Germline V gene data show CDR1 as GTSNPN and CDR2 as SVGIG (reference sequence). CDR3 region: CAYLLAPNTGELFF. CDR3 bases: TGTGCTTACCTACTAGCGCCGAACACCGGGGAGCTGTTTTTT.

This rearrangement joins TRBV19 to TRBJ1-1, with TRBD1 matching 7 bases. There are 16 residues in the CDR3. Trimming took 5 bases from V and 8 from J; bases not matched to a gene: 17. The germline V gene has CDR1 LNHDA and CDR2 SQIVND (reference sequence). CDR3 bases: TGTGCCAGTAGTCCTACCCGTGAAGGGGGCTACATGGAAGCTTTCTTT. It codes for CASSPTREGGYMEAFF.

This clonotype appeared a few times. J is TRBJ2-2 and V is TRBV12-3 or TRBV12-4; the D gene is possibly TRBD1 (5 bases). This CDR3 region has 14 residues. The V end lost 6 bases, the J end lost 4 bases, and 12 bases lay between the germline ends. DNA of the CDR3: TGTGCCAGCAGCAAAGAGACAGTCACCGGGGAGCTGTTTTTT. Encoded protein: CASSKETVTGELFF.

This clonotype has a handful of counts. J is TRBJ1-2 and V is TRBV9; TRBD1 matches at 9 bases. The V and J ends lost 4 bases and 6 bases, in that order; junction bases with no gene match: 13. Germline CDR1 and CDR2: SGDLS and YYNGEE. This CDR3 has 16 amino acids. This chain's CDR3 is CASSPSGGQGTHGYTF. CDR3 DNA: TGTGCCAGCAGCCCGTCTGGGGGACAGGGCACCCATGGCTACACCTTC.

This sequence joins TRBV9 and TRBJ2-3; D possibly corresponds to TRBD1 (6 bases). The ends were cut back, 0 bases at V and 6 bases at J, with 8 bases in the middle. Germline V gene lookup returns CDR1 SGDLS and CDR2 YYNGEE. The CDR3 length is 13 residues. CDR3 region: CASSVGGLDTQYF. In DNA form, the CDR3 reads TGTGCCAGCAGCGTAGGGGGGCTGGATACGCAGTATTTT.

V is TRBV30 and J is TRBJ1-6; TRBD1 matches 8 bases. The CDR3 is made up of 16 amino acids. Germline V gene lookup returns CDR1 GTSNPN and CDR2 SVGIG (reference sequence). J gave up 5 bases and V 0 bases, and 6 bases lay outside the gene matches. The CDR3 nucleotides read TGTGCCTGGAGTGTATACGGACAGGGCGATAATTCACCCCTCCACTTT. Amino acid sequence: CAWSVYGQGDNSPLHF.

This chain links TRBV6-1 with TRBJ2-7, with 7 bases that match TRBD1. CDR1 is MNHNS, CDR2 SASEGT, per germline. J was trimmed by 3 bases and V by 4 bases; bases with no gene match: 12. CDR3 length: 16 amino acids. The CDR3 DNA reads TGTGCCAGCAGTGCCGCCCGGACAGGTTCCTACTACGAGCAGTACTTC. It specifies CASSAARTGSYYEQYF.

This clonotype occurred a few times. This chain joins TRBV7-9 and TRBJ2-4; TRBD1 agrees at 7 bases. The CDR3 totals 14 residues. J was trimmed by 4 bases and V by 6 bases; bases with no gene match: 6. CDR1 is SEHNR, CDR2 FQNEAQ, per germline (reference sequence). The CDR3 loop reads CASRNGQAKNIQYF. The CDR3 nucleotides are TGTGCCAGCAGAAACGGACAGGCTAAAAACATTCAGTACTTC. Complete variable domain (other parts from reference TRBV7-9 and TRBJ2-4): DTGVSQNPRHKITKRGQNVTFRCDPISEHNRLYWYRQTLGQGPEFLTYFQNEAQLEKSRLLSDRFSAERPKGSFSTLEIQRTEQGDSAMYLCASRNGQAKNIQYFGAGTRLSVL.

The genes are TRBV19 and TRBJ2-7; 9 bases fit TRBD2. CDR3 length: 15 residues. Germline V gene sequence: CDR1 LNHDA, CDR2 SQIVND (reference sequence). Unmatched junction bases numbered 8, after V lost 3 bases and J lost 5 bases. The DNA for the CDR3 is TGTGCCAGTAGTATTAGGGCGGGAGGGCTCGACGAGCAGTACTTC. Its protein is CASSIRAGGLDEQYF. Full variable domain (missing parts from reference TRBV19 and TRBJ2-7): DGGITQSPKYLFRKEGQNVTLSCEQNLNHDAMYWYRQDPGQGLRLIYYSQIVNDFQKGDIAEGYSVSREKKESFPLTVTSAQKNPTAFYLCASSIRAGGLDEQYFGPGTRLTVT.

Only a few counts were recorded for this clonotype. The J gene is TRBJ2-7, the V gene TRBV29-1; TRBD2 agrees at 7 bases. CDR3 length: 16 residues. Unmatched junction bases numbered 8, after V lost 0 bases and J lost 0 bases. Germline assignment: CDR1 SQVTM and CDR2 ANQGSEA. CDR3 loop: CSVEDPSGGFSYEQYF. In DNA, the CDR3 is TGCAGCGTTGAAGATCCCTCGGGAGGCTTCTCCTACGAGCAGTACTTC.

This clonotype occurred a few times. The chain carries TRBV4-1 and TRBJ2-2; possible D gene TRBD2, 6 bases. Germline V gene data show CDR1 as MGHRA and CDR2 as YSYEKL. This CDR3 region has 16 residues. V shed 1 base and J shed 6 bases, with 15 bases lying between them. CDR3: CASSQGWGGMAGELFF. The CDR3 region has the DNA TGCGCCAGCAGCCAAGGTTGGGGAGGTATGGCCGGGGAGCTGTTTTTT.

This clonotype was recorded a few times. V usage is TRBV20-1 and J usage is TRBJ2-2; no reliable D call. Trimming removed 0 bases from V and 2 bases from J, with 7 bases in between. The germline V gene has CDR1 DFQATT and CDR2 SNEGSKA (reference sequence). The CDR3 is made up of 14 amino acids. DNA of the CDR3: TGCAGTGCTAGAGAGATGATAAACACCGGGGAGCTGTTTTTT. This codes for CSAREMINTGELFF.